This T cell receptor (beta chain) was profiled in a study of response to subunit inactivated influenza vaccine. Findings of the study overall: Authors proposed each seasonal influenza vaccination draws in few new T cells.

This clonotype was seen more than once but under ten times. Its antigen is not known. The V gene lost 5 bases and the J gene lost 6 bases, with 17 bases spanning the gap. This CDR3 contains 14 residues. Germline V gene data show CDR1 as DFQATT and CDR2 as SNEGSKA (reference sequence). TCRdb independently ran MiXCR on the RT-PCR reads; one entry per CDR3 protein. Among about 620,000 distinct CDR3 sequences listed, approximately 12% were seen once. This specimen was PBMCs from blood, taken on the day of vaccination. The origin of this receptor is a man aged 50-60 years who received an inactivated influenza vaccine. The rearrangement joins TRBV20-1 to TRBJ1-5; unclear D gene. CDR3 in amino acids: CSAPGPGDIQPQHF. The DNA of the CDR3 is TGCAGTGCTCCCGGGCCAGGCGACATTCAGCCCCAGCATTTT.